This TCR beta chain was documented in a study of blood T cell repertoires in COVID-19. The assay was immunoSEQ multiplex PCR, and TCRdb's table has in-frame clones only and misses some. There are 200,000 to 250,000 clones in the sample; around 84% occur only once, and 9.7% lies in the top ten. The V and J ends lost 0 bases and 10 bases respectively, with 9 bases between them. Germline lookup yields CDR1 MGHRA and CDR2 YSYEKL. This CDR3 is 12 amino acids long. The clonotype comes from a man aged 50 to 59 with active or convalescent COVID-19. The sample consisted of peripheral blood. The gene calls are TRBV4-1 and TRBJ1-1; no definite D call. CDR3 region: CASSQDLRIAFF. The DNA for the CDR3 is TGCGCCAGCAGCCAAGATCTGAGGATAGCTTTCTTT.